What follows describes a single T cell receptor (beta chain). The antigen is undetermined. V lost 0 bases and J 7 bases, leaving 9 bases between the germline ends. CDR1 is SQVTM and CDR2 is ANQGSEA in the germline V gene. There are 12 residues in the CDR3. These data originate in a study of T cell responses to AZD1222 COVID-19 vaccine. Whole-study context: Researchers grouped second doses given at about 4 or about 12 weeks into one pool. Overall study results and limits: Vaccination with two AZD1222 doses was followed by a rise in Spike-specific TCR breadth and depth. CD4 TCRs covered the whole spike, strongest at regions 160-218 and 743-854. The donor cohort was predominantly white British with a female majority, and clonal diversity may have been underestimated.

Sequencing used immunoSEQ multiplex PCR; TCRdb keeps in-frame clones, though not all of them. This sample yields some 90,000 clones, of which about 90% are seen a single time; about 1.6% belongs to the top ten. Sequencing was performed on peripheral blood, taken on day 0 of AZD1222 vaccination. V gene TRBV29-1 combines with J gene TRBJ1-2; D unresolved. The clonotype originates from an adult in good health. CDR3 loop: CSVEDPAGGYTF. In DNA form, the CDR3 reads TGCAGCGTTGAAGATCCGGCGGGTGGCTACACCTTC.